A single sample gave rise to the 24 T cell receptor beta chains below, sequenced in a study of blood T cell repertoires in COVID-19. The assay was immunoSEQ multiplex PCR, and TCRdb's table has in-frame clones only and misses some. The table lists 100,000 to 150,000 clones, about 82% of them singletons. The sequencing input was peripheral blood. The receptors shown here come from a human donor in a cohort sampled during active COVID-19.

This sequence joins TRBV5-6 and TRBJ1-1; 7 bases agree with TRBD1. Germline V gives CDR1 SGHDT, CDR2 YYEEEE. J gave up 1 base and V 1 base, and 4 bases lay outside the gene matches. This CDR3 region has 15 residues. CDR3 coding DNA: TGTGCCAGCAGCTTGAAGGGGGCAGGGAACACTGAAGCTTTCTTT. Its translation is CASSLKGAGNTEAFF.

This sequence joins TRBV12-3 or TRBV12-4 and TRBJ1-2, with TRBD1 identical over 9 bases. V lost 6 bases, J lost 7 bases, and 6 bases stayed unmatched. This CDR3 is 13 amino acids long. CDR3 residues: CASSHGQGFGYTF. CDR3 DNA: TGTGCCAGCAGCCACGGACAGGGGTTTGGCTACACCTTC.

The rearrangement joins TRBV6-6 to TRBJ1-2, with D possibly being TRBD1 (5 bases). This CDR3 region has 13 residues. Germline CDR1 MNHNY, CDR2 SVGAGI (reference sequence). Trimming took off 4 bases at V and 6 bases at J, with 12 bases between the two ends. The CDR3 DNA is TGTGCCAGCAGTTCTACGGACAACCATGGCTACACCTTC. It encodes CASSSTDNHGYTF.

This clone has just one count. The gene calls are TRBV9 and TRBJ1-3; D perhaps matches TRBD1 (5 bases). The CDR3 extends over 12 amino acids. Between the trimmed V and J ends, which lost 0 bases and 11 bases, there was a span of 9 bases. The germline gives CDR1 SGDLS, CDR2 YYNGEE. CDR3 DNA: TGTGCCAGCAGCGTAGAGCAGGGTGCCATATATTTT. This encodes CASSVEQGAIYF. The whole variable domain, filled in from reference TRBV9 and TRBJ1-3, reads DSGVTQTPKHLITATGQRVTLRCSPRSGDLSVYWYQQSLDQGLQFLIQYYNGEERAKGNILERFSAQQFPDLHSELNLSSLELGDSALYFCASSVEQGAIYFGEGSWLTVV.

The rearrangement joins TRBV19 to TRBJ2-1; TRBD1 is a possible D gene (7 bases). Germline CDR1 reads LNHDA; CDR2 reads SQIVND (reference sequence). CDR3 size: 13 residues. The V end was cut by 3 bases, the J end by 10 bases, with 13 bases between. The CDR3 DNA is TGTGCCAGTAGTATTGGAGGGGGACAGGAGCAGTTCTTC. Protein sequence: CASSIGGGQEQFF.

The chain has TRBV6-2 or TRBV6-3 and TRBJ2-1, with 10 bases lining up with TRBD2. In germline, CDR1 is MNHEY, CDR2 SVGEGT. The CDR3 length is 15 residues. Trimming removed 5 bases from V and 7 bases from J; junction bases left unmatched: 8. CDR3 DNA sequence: TGTGCCAGCAGTGACGGACTAGCGGATTTTAATGAGCAGTTCTTC. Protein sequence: CASSDGLADFNEQFF.

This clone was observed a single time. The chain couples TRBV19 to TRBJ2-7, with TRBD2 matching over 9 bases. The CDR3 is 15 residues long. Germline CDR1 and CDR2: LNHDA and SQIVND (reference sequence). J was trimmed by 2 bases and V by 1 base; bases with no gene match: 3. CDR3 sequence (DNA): TGTGCCAGTAGTATAGGGCTAGCGGGGACCTACGAGCAGTACTTC. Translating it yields CASSIGLAGTYEQYF. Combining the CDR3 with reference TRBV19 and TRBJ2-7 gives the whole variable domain DGGITQSPKYLFRKEGQNVTLSCEQNLNHDAMYWYRQDPGQGLRLIYYSQIVNDFQKGDIAEGYSVSREKKESFPLTVTSAQKNPTAFYLCASSIGLAGTYEQYFGPGTRLTVT.

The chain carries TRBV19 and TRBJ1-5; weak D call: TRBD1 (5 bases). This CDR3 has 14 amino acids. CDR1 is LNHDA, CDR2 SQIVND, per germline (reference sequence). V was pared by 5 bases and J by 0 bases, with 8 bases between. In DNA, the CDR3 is TGTGCCAGTAGTCGACAGAGTAGCAATCAGCCCCAGCATTTT. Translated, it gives CASSRQSSNQPQHF.

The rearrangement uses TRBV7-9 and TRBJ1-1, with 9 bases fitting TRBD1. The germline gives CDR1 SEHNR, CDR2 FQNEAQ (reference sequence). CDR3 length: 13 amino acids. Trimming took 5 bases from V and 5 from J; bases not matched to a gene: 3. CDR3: CASSVDRGTEAFF. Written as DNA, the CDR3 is TGTGCCAGCAGCGTTGACAGGGGGACTGAAGCTTTCTTT.

The CDR3 reads CASSPGQTPNEQYF. CDR3 nucleotides: TGTGCCAGCAGCCCCGGACAGACGCCGAATGAGCAGTACTTC. The chain carries TRBV7-9 and TRBJ2-7, with D perhaps TRBD1 (6 bases). Germline V gives CDR1 SEHNR, CDR2 FQNEAQ (reference sequence). The V gene lost 5 bases and the J gene lost 7 bases, with 18 bases spanning the gap. There are 14 residues in the CDR3.

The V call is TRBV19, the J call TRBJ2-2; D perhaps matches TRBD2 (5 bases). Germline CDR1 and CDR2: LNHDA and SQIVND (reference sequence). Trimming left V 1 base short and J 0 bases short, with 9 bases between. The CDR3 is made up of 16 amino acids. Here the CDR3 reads CASSIGDGTNTGELFF. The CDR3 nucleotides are TGTGCCAGTAGTATAGGAGACGGGACGAACACCGGGGAGCTGTTTTTT.

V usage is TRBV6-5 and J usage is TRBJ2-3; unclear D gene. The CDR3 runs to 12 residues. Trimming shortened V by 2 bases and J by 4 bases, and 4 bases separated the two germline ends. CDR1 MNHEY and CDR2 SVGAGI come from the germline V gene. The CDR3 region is CASSYPADTQYF. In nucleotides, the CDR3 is TGTGCCAGCAGTTACCCCGCAGATACGCAGTATTTT.

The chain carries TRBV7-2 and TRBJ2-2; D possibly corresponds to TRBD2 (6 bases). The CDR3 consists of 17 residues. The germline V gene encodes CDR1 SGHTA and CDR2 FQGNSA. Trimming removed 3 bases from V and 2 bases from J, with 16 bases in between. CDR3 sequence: CASSFALAVTNTGELFF. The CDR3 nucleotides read TGTGCCAGCAGCTTTGCACTAGCAGTTACCAACACCGGGGAGCTGTTTTTT.

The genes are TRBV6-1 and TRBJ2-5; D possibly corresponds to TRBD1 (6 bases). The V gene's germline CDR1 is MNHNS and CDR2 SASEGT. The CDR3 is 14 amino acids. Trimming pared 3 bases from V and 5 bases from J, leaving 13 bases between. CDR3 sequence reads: CASSDGQLGETQYF. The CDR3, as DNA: TGTGCCAGCAGTGACGGACAGCTAGGGGAGACCCAGTACTTC.

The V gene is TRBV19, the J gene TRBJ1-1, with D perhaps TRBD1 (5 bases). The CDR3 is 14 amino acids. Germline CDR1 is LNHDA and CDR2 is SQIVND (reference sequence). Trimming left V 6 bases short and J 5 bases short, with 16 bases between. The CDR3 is CASRARGMGTEAFF. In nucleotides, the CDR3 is TGTGCCAGTAGGGCAAGGGGAATGGGTACTGAAGCTTTCTTT.

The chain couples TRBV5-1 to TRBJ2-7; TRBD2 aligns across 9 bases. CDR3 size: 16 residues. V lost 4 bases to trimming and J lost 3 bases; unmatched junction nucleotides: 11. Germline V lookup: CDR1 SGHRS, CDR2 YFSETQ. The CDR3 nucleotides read TGCGCCAGCAGCCCTCAAGGACTAGCGAATGGCTACGAGCAGTACTTC. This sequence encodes CASSPQGLANGYEQYF.

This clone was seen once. Written as DNA, the CDR3 is TGTGCCAGCAGTTATGGAGGGGGGGAGGGCGAGCAGTACTTC. This sequence encodes CASSYGGGEGEQYF. V and J are TRBV6-6 and TRBJ2-7; D perhaps matches TRBD2 (7 bases). The ends were cut back, 3 bases at V and 6 bases at J, with 15 bases in the middle. Germline V gives CDR1 MNHNY, CDR2 SVGAGI (reference sequence). The CDR3 runs 14 residues.

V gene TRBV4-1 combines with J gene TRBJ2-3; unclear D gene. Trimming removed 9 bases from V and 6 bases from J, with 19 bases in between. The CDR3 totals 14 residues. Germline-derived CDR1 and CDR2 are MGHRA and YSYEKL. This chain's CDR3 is CASPPKAMNDTQYF. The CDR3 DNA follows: TGCGCCAGTCCTCCCAAAGCGATGAACGATACGCAGTATTTT.

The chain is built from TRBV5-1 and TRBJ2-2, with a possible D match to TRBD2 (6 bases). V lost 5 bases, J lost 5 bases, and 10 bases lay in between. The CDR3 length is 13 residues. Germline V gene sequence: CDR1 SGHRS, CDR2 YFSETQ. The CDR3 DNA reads TGCGCCAGCAGTCGAGGAGGGACCGGGGAGCTGTTTTTT. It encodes CASSRGGTGELFF.

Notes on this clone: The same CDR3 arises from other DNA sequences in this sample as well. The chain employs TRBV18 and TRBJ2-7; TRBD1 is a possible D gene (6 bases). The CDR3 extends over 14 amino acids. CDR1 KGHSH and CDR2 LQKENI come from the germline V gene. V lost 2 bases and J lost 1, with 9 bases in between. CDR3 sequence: CASSPGTGSYEQYF. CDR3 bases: TGTGCCAGCTCACCAGGAACAGGGTCCTACGAGCAGTACTTC.

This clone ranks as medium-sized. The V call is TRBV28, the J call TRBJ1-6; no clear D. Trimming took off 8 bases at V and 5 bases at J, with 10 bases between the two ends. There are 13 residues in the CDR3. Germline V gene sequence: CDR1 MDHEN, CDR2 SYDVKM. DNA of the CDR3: TGTGCCAGCGGGTTCCGGGATAATTCACCCCTCCACTTT. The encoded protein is CASGFRDNSPLHF. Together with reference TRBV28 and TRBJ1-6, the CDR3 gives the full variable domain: DVKVTQSSRYLVKRTGEKVFLECVQDMDHENMFWYRQDPGLGLRLIYFSYDVKMKEKGDIPEGYSVSREKKERFSLILESASTNQTSMYLCASGFRDNSPLHFGNGTRLTVT.

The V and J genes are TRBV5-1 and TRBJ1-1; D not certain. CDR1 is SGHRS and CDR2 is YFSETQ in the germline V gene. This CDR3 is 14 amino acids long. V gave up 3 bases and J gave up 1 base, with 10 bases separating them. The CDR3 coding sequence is TGCGCCAGCAGCTCCCAGACTAGGAACACTGAAGCTTTCTTT. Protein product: CASSSQTRNTEAFF.

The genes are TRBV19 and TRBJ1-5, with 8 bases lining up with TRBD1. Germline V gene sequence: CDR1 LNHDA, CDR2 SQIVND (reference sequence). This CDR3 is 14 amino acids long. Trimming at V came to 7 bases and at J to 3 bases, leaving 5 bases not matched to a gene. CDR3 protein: CASTGQGYNQPQHF. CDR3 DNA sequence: TGTGCCAGTACAGGACAGGGCTACAATCAGCCCCAGCATTTT.

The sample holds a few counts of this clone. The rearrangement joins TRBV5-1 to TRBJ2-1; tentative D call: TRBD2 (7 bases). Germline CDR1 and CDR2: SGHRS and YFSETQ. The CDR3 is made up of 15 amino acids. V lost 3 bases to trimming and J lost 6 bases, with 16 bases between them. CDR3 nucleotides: TGCGCCAGCAGCTGGGAGGGGGACCCTACCAATGAGCAGTTCTTC. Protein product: CASSWEGDPTNEQFF. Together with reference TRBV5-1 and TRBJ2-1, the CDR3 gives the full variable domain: KAGVTQTPRYLIKTRGQQVTLSCSPISGHRSVSWYQQTPGQGLQFLFEYFSETQRNKGNFPGRFSGRQFSNSRSEMNVSTLELGDSALYLCASSWEGDPTNEQFFGPGTRLTVL.